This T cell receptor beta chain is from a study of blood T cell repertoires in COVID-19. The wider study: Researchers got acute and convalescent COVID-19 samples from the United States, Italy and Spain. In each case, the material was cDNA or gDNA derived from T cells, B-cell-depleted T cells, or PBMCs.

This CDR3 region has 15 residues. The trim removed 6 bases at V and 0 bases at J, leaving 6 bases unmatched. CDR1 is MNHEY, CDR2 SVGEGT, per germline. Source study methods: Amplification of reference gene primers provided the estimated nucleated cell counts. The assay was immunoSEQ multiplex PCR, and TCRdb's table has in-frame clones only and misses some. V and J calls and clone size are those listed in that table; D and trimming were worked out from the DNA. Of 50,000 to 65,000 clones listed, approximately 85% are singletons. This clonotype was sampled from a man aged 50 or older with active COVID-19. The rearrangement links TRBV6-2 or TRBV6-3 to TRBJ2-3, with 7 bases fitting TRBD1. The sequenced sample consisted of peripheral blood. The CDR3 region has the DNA TGTGCCAGCAGCTTAGGGACAGCCAGCACAGATACGCAGTATTTT. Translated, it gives CASSLGTASTDTQYF.